These 6 T cell receptor beta chains were all obtained from the same sample, sequenced in a study of shared clonotypes between healthy human individuals (dated by TCRdb to 2018 to 2020). The method behind the library was the immunoSEQ multiplex PCR assay. Drawn from immuneACCESS, this table holds only the in-frame rearrangements with V and J called that TCRdb kept. Clones are partly lost; checked studies trace under half to an unresolved V gene and leave the rest unexplained. This sample lists 2 million to 2.5 million clones; about 92% were detected once. Together, the top ten hold 0.39% of the sample. Sequenced material: naive CD4+ T cells from PBMCs. What this sample's cell subset or site label stands for: CD45RA+ positively selected. These TCRs come from a man aged 18 to 30 in good health. Some clones in this sample may be carry-over from other donors' samples.

The V gene is TRBV7-9, the J gene TRBJ1-1; 10 bases are a match to TRBD1. The V and J ends lost 6 bases and 5 bases, in that order; junction bases with no gene match: 6. The CDR3 sequence is 14 residues long. CDR1 SEHNR and CDR2 FQNEAQ come from the germline V gene (reference sequence). CDR3 protein: CASRGGTGDTEAFF. The CDR3 region has the DNA TGTGCCAGCAGGGGCGGGACAGGGGATACTGAAGCTTTCTTT.

This chain connects TRBV28 to TRBJ2-1; weak D call: TRBD1 (5 bases). V lost 6 bases, J lost 0 bases, and 12 bases lay in between. Germline V gene data show CDR1 as MDHEN and CDR2 as SYDVKM. The CDR3 is made up of 15 amino acids. CDR3 DNA sequence: TGTGCCAGCAGGTCAGTCCAGGGCTCCTACAATGAGCAGTTCTTC. It is translated as CASRSVQGSYNEQFF.

V is TRBV18 and J is TRBJ2-3, with D perhaps assigned TRBD1 or TRBD2 (6 bases each). V was shortened by 7 bases and J by 5 bases, with 19 bases between the two germline ends. From germline, CDR1 is KGHSH and CDR2 LQKENI. The CDR3 contains 15 residues. Here the CDR3 reads CASLGGQHRVDTQYF. The CDR3 DNA follows: TGTGCCAGCTTGGGGGGCCAACACCGAGTAGATACGCAGTATTTT.

This clone was detected only a few times. Additional DNA sequences in this sample encode the identical CDR3. The CDR3 sequence: CASSPTGTNTEAFF. Written as DNA, the CDR3 is TGCGCCAGCAGCCCCACAGGGACAAACACTGAAGCTTTCTTT. The J gene is TRBJ1-1, the V gene TRBV5-1; D may be TRBD1 (6 bases). The CDR3 runs 14 residues. V lost 4 bases to trimming and J lost 2 bases, with 12 bases between them. CDR1 and CDR2 from the germline V gene are SGHRS and YFSETQ.

This chain's CDR3 is CASSRSGNFGEQYF. In DNA form, the CDR3 reads TGTGCCAGCAGCCGAAGCGGGAACTTCGGTGAGCAGTACTTC. V is TRBV5-6 and J is TRBJ2-7, with 7 nucleotides matching TRBD2. Germline loops: CDR1 SGHDT, CDR2 YYEEEE. This CDR3 spans 14 amino acids. Trimming removed 4 bases from V and 7 bases from J; junction bases left unmatched: 11. The full variable domain, rest sourced from reference TRBV5-6 and TRBJ2-7, is DAGVTQSPTHLIKTRGQQVTLRCSPKSGHDTVSWYQQALGQGPQFIFQYYEEEERQRGNFPDRFSGHQFPNYSSELNVNALLLGDSALYLCASSRSGNFGEQYFGPGTRLTVT.

The chain employs TRBV28 and TRBJ1-4; a possible D gene is TRBD1 (5 bases). V shed 3 bases and J shed 0 bases, with 14 bases lying between them. CDR3 length: 17 residues. Germline values: CDR1 MDHEN, CDR2 SYDVKM. This chain's CDR3 is CASSFFGAGPTNEKLFF. The CDR3 nucleotides read TGTGCCAGCAGTTTCTTCGGGGCAGGGCCAACTAATGAAAAACTGTTTTTT.